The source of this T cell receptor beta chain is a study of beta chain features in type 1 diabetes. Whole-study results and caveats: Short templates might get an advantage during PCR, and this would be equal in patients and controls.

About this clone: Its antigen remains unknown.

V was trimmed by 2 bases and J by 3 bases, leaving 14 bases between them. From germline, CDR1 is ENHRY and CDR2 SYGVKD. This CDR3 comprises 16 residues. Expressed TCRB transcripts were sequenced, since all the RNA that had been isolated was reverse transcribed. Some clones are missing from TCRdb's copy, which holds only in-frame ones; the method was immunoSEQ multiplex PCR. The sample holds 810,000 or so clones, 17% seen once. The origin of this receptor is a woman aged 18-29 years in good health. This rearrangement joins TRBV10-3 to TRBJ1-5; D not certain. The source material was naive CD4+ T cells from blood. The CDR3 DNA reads TGTGCCATCAGTGAGGGACGGGTGCTCTCCAATCAGCCCCAGCATTTT. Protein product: CAISEGRVLSNQPQHF.